This is a list of T cell receptor beta chains from one sample in a study of cytomegalovirus exposure and HLA in healthy donors. Clones were read by immunoSEQ multiplex PCR, and TCRdb kept only the in-frame ones, dropping some. The repertoire holds fewer than 150,000 clones, 70% to 85% seen once, with roughly 2.6% in the top ten. Material: PBMCs. These receptors were taken from a woman aged 18-29 years in good health and CMV-seronegative. Each CDR3 is given with its conserved first and last residue. The D gene is left open where the match is weak. Clone size is not always given. Where it is, it says once, few, many or a class for expanded clones.

>TRBJ2-2|TRBV2|-|TRBD2
TGTGCCAGCAGTGCCCTAGCGGGGCCCAACACCGGGGAGCTGTTTTTT
CASSALAGPNTGELFF
>TRBJ1-5|TRBV30|-|-
TGTGCCTGGAGTGTGGGCCTCGATCAGCCCCAGCATTTT
CAWSVGLDQPQHF
>TRBJ1-6|TRBV11-2|-|TRBD1
TGTGCCAGCAGCTTAGCGGCGGGACAGGGACCCGGTTCACCCCTCCACTTT
CASSLAAGQGPGSPLHF
>TRBJ1-2|TRBV10-2|once|-
TGCGCCAGCAGTGAGACCTACAGGGTCGATGGCTACACCTTC
CASSETYRVDGYTF
>TRBJ2-2|TRBV11-3|-|-
TGTGCCAGCATGGGGGGGGCGCGGACCGGGGAGCTGTTTTTT
CASMGGARTGELFF
>TRBJ2-7|TRBV19|-|TRBD1
TGTGCCAGTAGTGTCAGGACAGGGGGCTACGAGCAGTACTTC
CASSVRTGGYEQYF
>TRBJ2-7|TRBV5-6|-|TRBD2
TGTGCCAGCAGCCCCCAGCGGGGTCTCTACGAGCAGTACTTC
CASSPQRGLYEQYF
>TRBJ2-3|TRBV28|few|-
TGTGCCAGCATGTTAACAGATACGCAGTATTTT
CASMLTDTQYF
>TRBJ2-1|TRBV15|-|TRBD2
TGTGCCACCAGCCCGCGGGAGGTAAACTTTGGTGAGCAGTTCTTC
CATSPREVNFGEQFF
>TRBJ2-1|TRBV6-5|-|-
TGTGCCAGCACACGGCCAGGAGGATACAATGAGCAGTTCTTC
CASTRPGGYNEQFF
>TRBJ2-7|TRBV30|few|TRBD2
TGTGCCTGGAGTGTACTAGCGGGAGACTACGAGCAGTACTTC
CAWSVLAGDYEQYF
>TRBJ1-1|TRBV5-4|-|-
TGTGCCAGCAGCTTTTTCGGGGGGAGGGCTGAAGCTTTCTTT
CASSFFGGRAEAFF
>TRBJ1-2|TRBV5-4|-|TRBD1
TGTGCCAGCAGCTACGGACAGGGTAGTTGGTATGGCTACACCTTC
CASSYGQGSWYGYTF
>TRBJ2-5|TRBV6-1|-|TRBD2
TGTGCCAGCAGTGAAAAGACAGGCGGGGGGGAGACCCAGTACTTC
CASSEKTGGGETQYF
>TRBJ2-1|TRBV7-9|few|-
TGTGCCAGCACCCTATATGGCGGGGACAATGAGCAGTTCTTC
CASTLYGGDNEQFF
>TRBJ1-2|TRBV29-1|-|TRBD1
TGCAGCGTTTCCCCCATTCGACAGGGCCTTGCTAACTATGGCTACACCTTC
CSVSPIRQGLANYGYTF
>TRBJ1-3|TRBV6-6|few|TRBD1
TGTGCCACAACAGGGGGCTCTGGAAACACCATATATTTT
CATTGGSGNTIYF
>TRBJ1-2|TRBV19|once|-
TGTGCCAGTAGTATTATCTGGGCCTCAGCTAACTATGGCTACACCTTC
CASSIIWASANYGYTF
>TRBJ1-5|TRBV4-2|-|-
TGTGCCAGCAGCCAAGATACCAGGGTCAATCAGCCCCAGCATTTT
CASSQDTRVNQPQHF
>TRBJ2-1|TRBV6-5|-|TRBD1
TGTGCCAGTGGTACAGGGGACGATGAGCAGTTCTTC
CASGTGDDEQFF
>TRBJ2-7|TRBV28|-|TRBD2
TGTGCCAGCAGTTTATGGGCTGGGACTAGCGGGACCCACGAGCAGTACTTC
CASSLWAGTSGTHEQYF
>TRBJ2-1|TRBV6-4|-|TRBD2
TGTGCCAGCAGTGACTCGACTAGCGGGGGATATGAGCAGTTCTTC
CASSDSTSGGYEQFF
>TRBJ2-3|TRBV4-1|-|TRBD2
TGCGCCAGCAGCCAAGCTAGCGGGAGGGCCCCTAGCACAGATACGCAGTATTTT
CASSQASGRAPSTDTQYF
>TRBJ1-2|TRBV27|-|-
TGTGCCAGCCCCTTTGATCCAGGACTCCAGAAATATGGCTACACCTTC
CASPFDPGLQKYGYTF
>TRBJ1-2|TRBV29-1|-|TRBD1
TGCAGCGTTGACGGGACAGAGAATATCTATGGCTACACCTTC
CSVDGTENIYGYTF
>TRBJ2-1|TRBV30|-|-
TGTGCCTGGAAGGAAGGAGGCAGCCACTACAATGAGCAGTTCTTC
CAWKEGGSHYNEQFF
>TRBJ2-5|TRBV11-3|-|-
TGTGCCAGCAGCCCGGGGGTCCAAGAGACCCAGTACTTC
CASSPGVQETQYF
>TRBJ2-7|TRBV7-7|-|TRBD2
TGTGCTAGCAGCTCCGGACTAGCGGGAGTCTACGAGCAGTACTTC
CASSSGLAGVYEQYF
>TRBJ2-3|TRBV10-2|-|-
TGCGCCAGCAGTACCATCGACAGGAGCACAGATACGCAGTATTTT
CASSTIDRSTDTQYF
>TRBJ1-1|TRBV7-8|-|-
TGTGCCAGCAGCACCAGGGCCGGGACTGAAGCTTTCTTT
CASSTRAGTEAFF
>TRBJ2-3|TRBV4-1|-|TRBD2
TGCGCCAGCAGCCAATTAGGACTAGCGGTCCTCACAGATACGCAGTATTTT
CASSQLGLAVLTDTQYF
>TRBJ2-1|TRBV7-2|-|TRBD2
TGTGCCAGCAGCACCCCTAGCGGGAGAGTAAATGAGCAGTTCTTC
CASSTPSGRVNEQFF
>TRBJ1-5|TRBV6-1|-|-
TGTGCCAGCAGTGAAACCAGGGGCCTTAGCAATCAGCCCCAGCATTTT
CASSETRGLSNQPQHF
>TRBJ1-2|TRBV27|-|-
TGTGCCAGCAGTTTATCTGGAGCATATGGCTACACCTTC
CASSLSGAYGYTF
>TRBJ2-2|TRBV30|-|-
TGTGCCTGGAGTCACAGAGCGGTCGGGGAGCTGTTTTTT
CAWSHRAVGELFF
>TRBJ1-1|TRBV11-3|-|-
TGTGCCAGCAGCTTTAGTTTGAGCAGCTTAGTTGAGGGGAACACTGAAGCTTTCTTT
CASSFSLSSLVEGNTEAFF
>TRBJ2-7|TRBV6-1|-|-
TGTGCCAGCAGTGAAGGGGCAGAACAATTCTACGAGCAGTACTTC
CASSEGAEQFYEQYF
>TRBJ2-1|TRBV11-2|-|TRBD2
TGTGCCAGCAGCTCCCCAATCACCAGCGGGAGTCGACATGAGCAGTTCTTC
CASSSPITSGSRHEQFF
>TRBJ1-1|TRBV6-6|-|-
TGTGCCAGCAGTTCGCGTCAGGGGAACACTGAAGCTTTCTTT
CASSSRQGNTEAFF
>TRBJ2-7|TRBV27|-|-
TGTGCCACAGCTAAGACGGGTATCCACGAGCAGTACTTC
CATAKTGIHEQYF
>TRBJ2-5|TRBV5-4|-|TRBD2
TGTGCCAGCAGCTTGGCCGGGACTAGCGGGAGGGCAGAGACCCAGTACTTC
CASSLAGTSGRAETQYF
>TRBJ1-5|TRBV11-2|-|-
TGTGCCAGCAGCTTAGGTTATAGCAATCAGCCCCAGCATTTT
CASSLGYSNQPQHF
>TRBJ2-7|TRBV5-5|-|TRBD2
TGTGCCAGCAGCTGGACTAGCGGGACCTACGAGCAGTACTTC
CASSWTSGTYEQYF
>TRBJ2-7|TRBV11-2|-|-
TGTGCCAGCAGCTTAGCAGGGACCGGGACTTACGAGCAGTACTTC
CASSLAGTGTYEQYF
>TRBJ1-4|TRBV2|-|-
TGTGCCAGCAGTTATCAGGGGCTTGCTAATGAAAAACTGTTTTTT
CASSYQGLANEKLFF
>TRBJ1-5|TRBV2|-|-
TGTGCCAGCGAAATCGAGAGCGGCAATCAGCCCCAGCATTTT
CASEIESGNQPQHF
>TRBJ2-3|TRBV10-3|once|TRBD2
TGTGCCATCAGGGACGGGGGGGCAACAAGGTATGGGCAGTATTTT
CAIRDGGATRYGQYF
>TRBJ2-3|TRBV5-1|-|TRBD2
TGCGCCAGCAGCTTGGCCGGGGGCCTTTTGCGGGGGGGCACAGATACGCAGTATTTT
CASSLAGGLLRGGTDTQYF
>TRBJ1-5|TRBV28|-|TRBD1
TGTGCCAGCAGTTTGGTAGGACAGGGTAACAATCAGCCCCAGCATTTT
CASSLVGQGNNQPQHF
>TRBJ1-5|TRBV7-6|-|-
TGTGCCAGCAGCCGCAGGGGTGGCAATCAGCCCCAGCATTTT
CASSRRGGNQPQHF
>TRBJ2-3|TRBV6-6|-|-
TGTGCCAGCAGAGGAGGGGCAGATACGCAGTATTTT
CASRGGADTQYF
>TRBJ2-1|TRBV5-1|-|-
TGCGCCAGCAGCTTGGAGCGGTACGGGGGTAATGAGCAGTTCTTC
CASSLERYGGNEQFF